This note documents a single T cell receptor beta chain sequence. V gave up 5 bases and J gave up 4 bases, with 16 bases separating them. The germline V gene encodes CDR1 SGHTS and CDR2 YDEGEE. The CDR3 totals 14 residues. The data stem from a study of OX40 agonist ivuxolimab in advanced cancers. Clones were sequenced by immunoSEQ multiplex PCR, and TCRdb holds only the in-frame ones, with some missing. The sample carries tens of thousands of clones, around 90% recorded once. Sequencing used CD4+ or CD8+ T cells sorted from blood, obtained in a trial of the OX40 agonist ivuxolimab. The receptor was derived from an adult with an advanced solid tumor such as melanoma, head and neck, liver or kidney cancer. This chain links TRBV5-8 with TRBJ2-7; D is tentatively TRBD1 or TRBD2 (6 bases each). The CDR3 reads CASRSRGVGYEQYF. CDR3 nucleotides: TGTGCCAGCAGGAGTAGGGGGGTCGGGTACGAGCAGTACTTC. Together with reference TRBV5-8 and TRBJ2-7, the CDR3 gives the full variable domain: EAGVTQSPTHLIKTRGQQATLRCSPISGHTSVYWYQQALGLGLQFLLWYDEGEERNRGNFPPRFSGRQFPNYSSELNVNALELEDSALYLCASRSRGVGYEQYFGPGTRLTVT.